The source of this T cell receptor beta chain is a study of T cell responses to AZD1222 COVID-19 vaccine. V lost 2 bases and J lost 7; bases outside the gene matches: 3. The CDR3 is 14 residues long. CDR1 and CDR2 from the germline V gene are MDHEN and SYDVKM. Assay: immunoSEQ multiplex PCR; the TCRdb copy retains only in-frame clones and omits some. The data contain over 120,000 clones, 90% to 95% of them singletons. Concerning this clone: Antigen: not known.

Notes on the study in general: CD4 TCRs covered the whole spike, strongest at regions 160-218 and 743-854.

The sequencing here drew on peripheral blood, taken 28 days after the second AZD1222 dose. This receptor was taken from an adult who received the AZD1222 COVID-19 vaccine. The rearrangement uses TRBV28 and TRBJ1-5, with 9 bases that match TRBD1. CDR3 loop: CASSLGTGRQPQHF. The CDR3 DNA reads TGTGCCAGCAGTTTAGGGACAGGGCGGCAGCCCCAGCATTTT.